This TCR beta chain was profiled in a study of cytomegalovirus exposure and HLA in healthy donors. Study-wide results and caveats: The presence/absence work took it that sequencing depth was about the same across donors.

PCR involved 60 Vbeta and 13 Jbeta primers. Generated by immunoSEQ multiplex PCR, the TCRdb table keeps only in-frame clones and is missing some. The sample totals some 130,000 clones. The trim removed 2 bases at V and 6 bases at J, leaving 1 base unmatched. This CDR3 contains 12 residues. Looked up from germline, CDR1 is SGHKS and CDR2 is YYEKEE (reference sequence). On this clone: Antigen: not known.

This clonotype was sampled from a man between 18 and 29 years old in good health and CMV-seronegative. V usage is TRBV5-5 and J usage is TRBJ1-2; 7 bases are a match to TRBD1. Sequenced sample: PBMCs. The chain's CDR3 is CASSFDRDGYTF. The DNA for the CDR3 is TGTGCCAGCAGCTTCGACAGGGATGGCTACACCTTC.